The source of this T cell receptor beta chain is a study of Graves' ophthalmopathy and Graves' hyperthyroidism. The CDR3 has 14 residues. V was pared by 4 bases and J by 5 bases, with 12 bases between. Germline lookup yields CDR1 ENHRY and CDR2 SYGVKD. This clonotype has at least ten counts. For repertoire sequencing, the TCR beta CDR3 regions were amplified from RNA transcripts. An opening RT-PCR round employed HTBI primers and preceded a second-round multiplex PCR. Each CDR3 protein gets one entry after TCRdb re-called the multiplex PCR reads with MiXCR. This sample has some 1.1 million distinct CDR3 sequences, with about two fifths found just once.

This chain joins TRBV10-3 and TRBJ1-5, with D possibly being TRBD1 (5 bases). Sample: peripheral blood or thyroid tissue (not recorded which). The clonotype originates from an adult man with Graves' hyperthyroidism. The CDR3 DNA reads as TGTGCCATCAGTGCCGGGGGTTTTGATCAGCCCCAGCATTTT. Its translation: CAISAGGFDQPQHF.